The entry below describes one T cell receptor (beta chain). This sample stems from a study of shared T cell receptors in the human thymus. Generated by immunoSEQ multiplex PCR, the TCRdb table keeps only in-frame clones and is missing some. The sample has hundreds of thousands of clones, approximately 85% seen once. V lost 4 bases and J lost 6, with 13 bases in between. The CDR3 has 13 residues. The V gene's germline CDR1 is WNHNN and CDR2 SYGVQD (reference sequence). These data were likewise used in another study, on human thymus T cells. That source adds: Thymic resections from corrective heart surgery supplied the tissue.

The sample taken for sequencing was thymocytes. The TCR comes from a girl in the first two years of life with a congenital heart defect. The V call is TRBV10-1, the J call TRBJ2-7; D perhaps matches TRBD1 (5 bases). The DNA for the CDR3 is TGCGCCAGCAGTGGATCAGGGATTTTCGAGCAGTACTTC. Protein product: CASSGSGIFEQYF.